The clone carrying this T cell receptor (beta chain) occurred many times. Its antigen is currently unknown. This CDR3 has 13 amino acids. Germline values: CDR1 MNHEY, CDR2 SVGEGT. V was shortened by 7 bases and J by 0 bases, with 6 bases between the two germline ends. The authors built TCR beta libraries using iRepertoire HTBI primers and Arm-PCR of CDR3 regions. MiXCR, run by TCRdb on the multiplex PCR reads, gives a single entry per CDR3 protein. The sample carries around 360,000 distinct CDR3 sequences, 15% to 20% recorded once. The record originates from a study of regulatory T cells in long-lasting Graves disease. Study-wide findings and caveats: Public clonotype sharing was higher in persistent than newly diagnosed patients.

The time point here: newly diagnosed GD, antithyroid drugs for less than 3 months. PBMC RNA was the source of the TCR library. This sample was also put to use in a study of T cells in Graves' hyperthyroidism and ophthalmopathy. From that second work: Uncontrolled infection, other autoimmune disease, pregnancy or lactation led to exclusion. Among thyroid clonotypes expanded above 0.001, most also appeared in blood.

The clonotype originates from a young woman with Graves disease. This chain connects TRBV6-2 or TRBV6-3 to TRBJ2-2, with D hard to call. This material consisted of peripheral blood mononuclear cells (PBMCs), taken at new diagnosis, from a patient treated with antithyroid drugs. In DNA form, the CDR3 reads TGTGCCAGCACCCTCACGAACACCGGGGAGCTGTTTTTT. Translation: CASTLTNTGELFF.